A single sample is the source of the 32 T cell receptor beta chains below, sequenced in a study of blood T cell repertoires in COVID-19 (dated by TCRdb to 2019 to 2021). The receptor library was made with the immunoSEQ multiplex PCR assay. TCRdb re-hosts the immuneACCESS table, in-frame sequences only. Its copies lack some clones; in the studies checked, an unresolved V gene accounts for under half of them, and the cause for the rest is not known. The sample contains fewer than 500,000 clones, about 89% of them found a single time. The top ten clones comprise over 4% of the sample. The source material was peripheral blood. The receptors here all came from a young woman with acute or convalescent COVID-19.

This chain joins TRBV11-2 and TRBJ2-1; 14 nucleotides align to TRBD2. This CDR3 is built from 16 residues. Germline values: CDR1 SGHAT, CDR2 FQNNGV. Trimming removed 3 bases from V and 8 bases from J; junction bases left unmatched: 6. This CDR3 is CASSFGLAGGPDEQFF. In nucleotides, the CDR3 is TGTGCCAGCAGCTTCGGACTAGCGGGGGGTCCCGATGAGCAGTTCTTC. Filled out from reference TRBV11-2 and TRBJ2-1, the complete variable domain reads EAGVAQSPRYKIIEKRQSVAFWCNPISGHATLYWYQQILGQGPKLLIQFQNNGVVDDSQLPKDRFSAERLKGVDSTLKIQPAKLEDSAVYLCASSFGLAGGPDEQFFGPGTRLTVL.

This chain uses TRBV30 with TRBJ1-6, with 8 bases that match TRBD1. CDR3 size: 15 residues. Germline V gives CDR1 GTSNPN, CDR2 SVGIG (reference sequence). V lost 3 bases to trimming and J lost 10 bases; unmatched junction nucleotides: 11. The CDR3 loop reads CAWRKDRVAGSPLHF. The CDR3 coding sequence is TGTGCCTGGAGGAAGGACAGGGTGGCGGGATCACCCCTCCACTTT.

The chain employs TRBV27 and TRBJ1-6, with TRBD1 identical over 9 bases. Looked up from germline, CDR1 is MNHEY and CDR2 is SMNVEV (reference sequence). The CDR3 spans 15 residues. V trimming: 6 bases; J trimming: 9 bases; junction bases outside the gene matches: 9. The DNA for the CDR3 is TGTGCCAGCAGCGACTCGGACAGGGGCGGTTCACCCCTCCACTTT. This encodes CASSDSDRGGSPLHF.

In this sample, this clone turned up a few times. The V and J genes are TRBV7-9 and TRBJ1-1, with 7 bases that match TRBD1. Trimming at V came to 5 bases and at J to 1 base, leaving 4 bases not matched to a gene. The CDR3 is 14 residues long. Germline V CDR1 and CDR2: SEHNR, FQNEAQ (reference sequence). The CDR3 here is CASSQGGANTEAFF. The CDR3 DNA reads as TGTGCCAGCAGCCAGGGGGGCGCGAACACTGAAGCTTTCTTT.

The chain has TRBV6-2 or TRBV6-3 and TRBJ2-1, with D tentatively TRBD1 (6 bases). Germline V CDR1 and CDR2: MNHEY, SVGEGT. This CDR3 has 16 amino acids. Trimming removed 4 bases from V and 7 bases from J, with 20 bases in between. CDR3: CASSSRTALRGNEQFF. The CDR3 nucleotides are TGTGCCAGCAGTTCCAGAACAGCGTTAAGGGGGAATGAGCAGTTCTTC.

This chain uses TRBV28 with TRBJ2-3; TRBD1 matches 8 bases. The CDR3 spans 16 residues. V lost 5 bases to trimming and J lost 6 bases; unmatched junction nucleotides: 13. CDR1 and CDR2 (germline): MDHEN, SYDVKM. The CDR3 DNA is TGTGCCAGCAGTAGAGAGCCGGGACAGGTTTTCGATACGCAGTATTTT. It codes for CASSREPGQVFDTQYF.

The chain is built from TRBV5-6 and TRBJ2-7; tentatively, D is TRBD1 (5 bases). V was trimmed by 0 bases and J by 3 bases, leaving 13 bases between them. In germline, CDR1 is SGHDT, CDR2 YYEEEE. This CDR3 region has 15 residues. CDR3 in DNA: TGTGCCAGCAGCTTGGGTCCAGGGCTAAGCTACGAGCAGTACTTC. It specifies CASSLGPGLSYEQYF.

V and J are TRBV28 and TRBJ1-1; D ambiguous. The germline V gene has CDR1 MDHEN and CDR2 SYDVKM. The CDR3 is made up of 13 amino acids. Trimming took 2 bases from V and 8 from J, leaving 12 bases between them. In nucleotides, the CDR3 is TGTGCCAGCAGTTTACCCGACCCGCGGGAAGCTTTCTTT. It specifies CASSLPDPREAFF.

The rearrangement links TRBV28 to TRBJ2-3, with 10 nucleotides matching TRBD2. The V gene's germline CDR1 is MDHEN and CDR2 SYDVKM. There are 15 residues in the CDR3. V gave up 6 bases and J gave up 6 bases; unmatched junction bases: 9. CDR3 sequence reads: CASRLSAGGVDTQYF. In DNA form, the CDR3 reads TGTGCCAGCAGACTCTCAGCGGGGGGGGTGGATACGCAGTATTTT.

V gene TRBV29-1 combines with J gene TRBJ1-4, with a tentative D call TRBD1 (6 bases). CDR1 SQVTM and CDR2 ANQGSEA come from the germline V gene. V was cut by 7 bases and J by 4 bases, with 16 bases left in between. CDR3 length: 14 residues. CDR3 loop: CSAGGRGINEKLFF. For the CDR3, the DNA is TGCAGCGCCGGAGGCAGGGGAATTAATGAAAAACTGTTTTTT.

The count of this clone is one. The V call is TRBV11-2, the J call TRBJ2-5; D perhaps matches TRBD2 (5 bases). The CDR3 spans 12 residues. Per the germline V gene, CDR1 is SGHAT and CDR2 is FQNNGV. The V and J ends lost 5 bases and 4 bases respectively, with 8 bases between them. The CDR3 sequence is CASSAGGETQYF. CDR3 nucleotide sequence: TGTGCCAGCAGCGCCGGAGGAGAGACCCAGTACTTC.

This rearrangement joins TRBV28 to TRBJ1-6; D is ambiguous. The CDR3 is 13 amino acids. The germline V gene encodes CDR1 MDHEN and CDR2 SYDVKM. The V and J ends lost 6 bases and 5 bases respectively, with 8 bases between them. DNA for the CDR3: TGTGCCAGCAGCTACCCCAATAATTCACCCCTCCACTTT. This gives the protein CASSYPNNSPLHF.

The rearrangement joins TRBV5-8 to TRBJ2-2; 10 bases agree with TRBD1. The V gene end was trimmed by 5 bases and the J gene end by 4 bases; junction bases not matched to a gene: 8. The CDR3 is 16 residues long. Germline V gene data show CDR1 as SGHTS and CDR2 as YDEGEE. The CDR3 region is CASRGQGSISTGELFF. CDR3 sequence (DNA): TGTGCCAGCAGGGGACAGGGGTCGATAAGCACCGGGGAGCTGTTTTTT.

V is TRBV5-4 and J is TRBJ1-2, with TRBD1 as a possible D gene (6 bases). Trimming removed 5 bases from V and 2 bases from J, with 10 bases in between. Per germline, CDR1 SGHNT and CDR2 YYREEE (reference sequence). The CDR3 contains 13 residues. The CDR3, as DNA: TGTGCCAGCAGGAAGGACAGCAACTATGGCTACACCTTC. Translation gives CASRKDSNYGYTF.

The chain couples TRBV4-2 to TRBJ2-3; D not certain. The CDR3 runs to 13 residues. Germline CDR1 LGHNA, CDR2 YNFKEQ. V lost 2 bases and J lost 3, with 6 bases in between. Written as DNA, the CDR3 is TGTGCCAGCAGCCAATCGCGGACAGATACGCAGTATTTT. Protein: CASSQSRTDTQYF.

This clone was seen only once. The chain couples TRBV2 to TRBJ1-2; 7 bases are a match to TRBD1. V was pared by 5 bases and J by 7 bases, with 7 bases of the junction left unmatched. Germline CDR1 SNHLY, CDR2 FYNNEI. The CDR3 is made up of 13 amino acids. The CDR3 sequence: CASSIRGRVGYTF. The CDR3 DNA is TGTGCCAGCAGTATAAGGGGGCGCGTTGGCTACACCTTC.

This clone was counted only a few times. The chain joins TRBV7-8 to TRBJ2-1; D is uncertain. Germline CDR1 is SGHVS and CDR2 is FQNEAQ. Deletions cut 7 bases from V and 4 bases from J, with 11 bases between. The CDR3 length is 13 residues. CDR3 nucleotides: TGTGCCAGCAACACCCAGGCGTACAATGAGCAGTTCTTC. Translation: CASNTQAYNEQFF.

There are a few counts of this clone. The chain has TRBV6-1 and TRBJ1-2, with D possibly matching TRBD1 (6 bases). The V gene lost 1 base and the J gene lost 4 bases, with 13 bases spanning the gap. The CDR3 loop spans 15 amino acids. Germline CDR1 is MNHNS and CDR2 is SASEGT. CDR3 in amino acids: CASSEGGHGPYGYTF. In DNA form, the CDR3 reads TGTGCCAGCAGTGAAGGGGGACACGGACCCTATGGCTACACCTTC.

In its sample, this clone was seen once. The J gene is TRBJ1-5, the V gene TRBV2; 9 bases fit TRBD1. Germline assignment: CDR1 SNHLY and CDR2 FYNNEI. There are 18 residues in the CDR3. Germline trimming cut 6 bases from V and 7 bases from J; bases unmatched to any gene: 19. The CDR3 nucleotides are TGTGCCAGCAGCCTGACCCTTTTTGGGACAGGGAGCTCCCAGCCCCAGCATTTT. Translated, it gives CASSLTLFGTGSSQPQHF.

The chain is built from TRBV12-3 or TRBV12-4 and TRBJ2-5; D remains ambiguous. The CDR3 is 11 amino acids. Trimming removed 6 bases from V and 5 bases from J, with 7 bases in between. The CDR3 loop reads CASSSRETQYF. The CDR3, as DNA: TGTGCCAGCAGCTCCAGGGAGACCCAGTACTTC.

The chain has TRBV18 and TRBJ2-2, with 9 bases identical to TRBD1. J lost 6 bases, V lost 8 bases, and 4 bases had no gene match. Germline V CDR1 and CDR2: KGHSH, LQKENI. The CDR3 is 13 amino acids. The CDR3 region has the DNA TGTGCCAGCGGACAGGGGCCCCCCGGGGAGCTGTTTTTT. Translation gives CASGQGPPGELFF.

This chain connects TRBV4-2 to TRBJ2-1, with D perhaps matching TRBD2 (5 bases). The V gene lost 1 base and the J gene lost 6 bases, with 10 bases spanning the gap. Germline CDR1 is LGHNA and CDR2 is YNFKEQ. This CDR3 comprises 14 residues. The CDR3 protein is CASSQVSGGNEQFF. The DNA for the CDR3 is TGTGCCAGCAGCCAAGTATCAGGAGGCAATGAGCAGTTCTTC.

Written as DNA, the CDR3 is TGTGCCAGCAGCGTAGGAGTGGGACTGCGAGGATCACCCCTCCACTTT. The encoded protein is CASSVGVGLRGSPLHF. V is TRBV9 and J is TRBJ1-6; tentatively, D is TRBD1 (5 bases). Between the trimmed V and J ends, which lost 0 bases and 10 bases, there was a span of 17 bases. The CDR3 is 16 amino acids. Germline CDR1 reads SGDLS; CDR2 reads YYNGEE. Full variable domain (remainder filled in from reference TRBV9 and TRBJ1-6): DSGVTQTPKHLITATGQRVTLRCSPRSGDLSVYWYQQSLDQGLQFLIQYYNGEERAKGNILERFSAQQFPDLHSELNLSSLELGDSALYFCASSVGVGLRGSPLHFGNGTRLTVT.

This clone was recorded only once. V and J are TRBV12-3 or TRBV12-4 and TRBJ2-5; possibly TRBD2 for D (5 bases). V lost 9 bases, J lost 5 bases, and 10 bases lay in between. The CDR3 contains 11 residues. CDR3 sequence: CASQRKETQYF. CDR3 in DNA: TGTGCCAGTCAGCGGAAGGAGACCCAGTACTTC.

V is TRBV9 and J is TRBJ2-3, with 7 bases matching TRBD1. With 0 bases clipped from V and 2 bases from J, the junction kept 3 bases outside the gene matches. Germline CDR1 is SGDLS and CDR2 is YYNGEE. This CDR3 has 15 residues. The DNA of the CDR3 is TGTGCCAGCAGCGTAGAGGGACAGAACACAGATACGCAGTATTTT. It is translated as CASSVEGQNTDTQYF.

The CDR3: CASSVGSGDSPLHF. The CDR3 coding sequence is TGTGCCAGCAGCGTAGGTAGTGGAGACTCACCCCTCCACTTT. J is TRBJ1-6 and V is TRBV9; the D is unclear. Germline values: CDR1 SGDLS, CDR2 YYNGEE. V lost 0 bases and J 10 bases, leaving 11 bases between the germline ends. The CDR3 totals 14 residues.

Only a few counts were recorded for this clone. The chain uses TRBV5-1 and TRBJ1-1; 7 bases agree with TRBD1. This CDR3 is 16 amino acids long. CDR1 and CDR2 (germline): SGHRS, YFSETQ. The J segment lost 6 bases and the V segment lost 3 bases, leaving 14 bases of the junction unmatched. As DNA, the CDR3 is TGCGCCAGCAGCTCCAAGGCCAGGGGGGAGGACGCTGAAGCTTTCTTT. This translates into CASSSKARGEDAEAFF.

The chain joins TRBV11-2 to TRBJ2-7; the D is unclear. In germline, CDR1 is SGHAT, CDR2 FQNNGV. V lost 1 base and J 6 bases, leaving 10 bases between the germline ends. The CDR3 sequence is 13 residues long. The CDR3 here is CASSLVAVREQYF. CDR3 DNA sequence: TGTGCCAGCAGCTTAGTTGCGGTCCGCGAGCAGTACTTC.

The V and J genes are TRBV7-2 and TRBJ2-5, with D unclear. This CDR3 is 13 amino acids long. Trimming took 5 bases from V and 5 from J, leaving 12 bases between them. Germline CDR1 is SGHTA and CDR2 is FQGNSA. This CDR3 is CASSPPSLETQYF. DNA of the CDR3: TGTGCCAGCAGCCCCCCTTCTTTGGAGACCCAGTACTTC.

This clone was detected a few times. CDR3 amino acids: CASSSGTGGLNEQFF. DNA of the CDR3: TGTGCCAGCAGCTCCGGGACAGGGGGCCTGAATGAGCAGTTCTTC. The gene calls are TRBV7-6 and TRBJ2-1, with 12 bases lining up with TRBD1. The trim removed 4 bases at V and 7 bases at J, leaving 5 bases unmatched. The CDR3 length is 15 residues. Germline V gene lookup returns CDR1 SGHVS and CDR2 FNYEAQ.

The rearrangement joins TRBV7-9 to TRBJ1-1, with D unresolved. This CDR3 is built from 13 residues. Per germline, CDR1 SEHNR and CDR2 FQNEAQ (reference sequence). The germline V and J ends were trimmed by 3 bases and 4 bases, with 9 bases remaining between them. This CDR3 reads CASSFEGVTEAFF. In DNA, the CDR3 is TGTGCCAGCAGCTTCGAGGGAGTCACTGAAGCTTTCTTT.

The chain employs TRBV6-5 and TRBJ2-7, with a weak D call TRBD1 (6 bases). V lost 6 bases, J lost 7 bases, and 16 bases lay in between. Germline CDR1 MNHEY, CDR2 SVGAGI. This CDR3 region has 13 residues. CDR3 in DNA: TGTGCCAGCAGGCCAGGGGTGTTAACAGAGCAGTACTTC. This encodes CASRPGVLTEQYF.